Following are 18 T cell receptor beta chains from one sample sequenced in a study of T-cell reconstitution after alpha-beta-depleted transplantation in children. The TCRbeta library incorporated unique molecular identifiers. In TCRdb, the PCR reads were re-called with MiXCR into one record per CDR3 protein. The sample includes about 490,000 distinct CDR3 sequences, roughly a tenth of them seen just once. The sequences come from PBMCs, collected before TCRalphabeta/CD19-depleted stem cell transplant. Receptors originate from a child aged 2 to 15 with inherited bone marrow failure, due to receive a stem cell transplant.

This clonotype was recorded at least ten times. The chain has TRBV7-2 and TRBJ1-2; D not certain. V was clipped by 2 bases and J by 4 bases, with 11 bases between them. The CDR3 spans 14 residues. Germline V gene sequence: CDR1 SGHTA, CDR2 FQGNSA. Here the CDR3 reads CASSLNIGSYGYTF. The CDR3 bases are TGTGCCAGCAGCTTAAATATCGGATCCTATGGCTACACCTTC.

This clonotype was picked up many times. In DNA, the CDR3 is TGTGCCAGCCAGGGGATTTCGAACACCGGGGAGCTGTTTTTT. Residues: CASQGISNTGELFF. The chain links TRBV7-8 to TRBJ2-2; possibly TRBD1 for D (6 bases). The CDR3 covers 14 residues. The germline CDR1 and CDR2 sequences are SGHVS and FQNEAQ. Trimming took off 8 bases at V and 0 bases at J, with 10 bases between the two ends.

There are many counts of this clonotype. The chain combines TRBV4-1 with TRBJ2-3; D call uncertain. The V gene lost 0 bases and the J gene lost 4 bases, with 8 bases spanning the gap. The V gene's germline CDR1 is MGHRA and CDR2 YSYEKL. The CDR3 is 14 amino acids. This CDR3 reads CASSQDVAADTQYF. The CDR3 DNA reads as TGCGCCAGCAGCCAAGACGTCGCCGCAGATACGCAGTATTTT.

Many counts were recorded for this clonotype. V is TRBV5-1 and J is TRBJ2-1; 14 bases are shared with TRBD2. The CDR3 contains 16 residues. Germline loops: CDR1 SGHRS, CDR2 YFSETQ. With 4 bases clipped from V and 7 bases from J, the junction kept 7 bases outside the gene matches. CDR3 coding DNA: TGCGCCAGCAGCCGGGGACTAGCGGGAGACGTGAATGAGCAGTTCTTC. This gives the protein CASSRGLAGDVNEQFF.

In this sample, this clonotype turned up many times. The chain employs TRBV7-2 and TRBJ1-1, with D possibly TRBD1 on 5 matching bases. The V and J ends lost 4 bases and 7 bases respectively, with 13 bases between them. Germline CDR1 is SGHTA and CDR2 is FQGNSA. This CDR3 has 13 amino acids. CDR3 DNA sequence: TGTGCCAGCAGCTCATCGTGGGGGATTGAAGCTTTCTTT. This translates into CASSSSWGIEAFF.

This clonotype was observed at least ten times. The V call is TRBV27, the J call TRBJ2-3; 9 nucleotides match TRBD2. CDR3 length equals 17 residues. The germline V gene has CDR1 MNHEY and CDR2 SMNVEV (reference sequence). J lost 3 bases, V lost 3 bases, and 10 bases had no gene match. CDR3 coding DNA: TGTGCCAGCAGTTTCCCAGATGGTAGCGGGAGAACAGATACGCAGTATTTT. Translated, it gives CASSFPDGSGRTDTQYF.

This clonotype was observed many times. This chain links TRBV6-5 with TRBJ2-7; 9 nucleotides match TRBD2. Germline CDR1 MNHEY, CDR2 SVGAGI. This CDR3 spans 14 amino acids. V was pared by 2 bases and J by 5 bases, with 4 bases of the junction left unmatched. CDR3 sequence (DNA): TGTGCCAGCAGTTACGGACTAGCGAGCGACGAGCAGTACTTC. Protein: CASSYGLASDEQYF.

This clonotype was recorded a few times. The CDR3: CASSERIGGSQYF. The CDR3 DNA reads TGCGCCAGCAGTGAGAGGATAGGAGGGAGCCAGTACTTC. The gene calls are TRBV10-1 and TRBJ2-5; the D gene is possibly TRBD2 (6 bases). Germline lookup yields CDR1 WNHNN and CDR2 SYGVQD (reference sequence). The V gene lost 2 bases and the J gene lost 10 bases, with 14 bases spanning the gap. The CDR3 contains 13 residues.

The chain has TRBV7-2 and TRBJ1-5, with TRBD1 matching 8 bases. The CDR3 loop spans 16 amino acids. Losses at the gene ends were 4 bases for V and 1 base for J; bases not matched to a gene: 6. Per germline, CDR1 SGHTA and CDR2 FQGNSA. CDR3 DNA sequence: TGTGCCAGCAGCTCTCAGGGGGCACTGAGCAATCAGCCCCAGCATTTT. Protein product: CASSSQGALSNQPQHF. Variable domain in full (rest from reference TRBV7-2 and TRBJ1-5): GAGVSQSPSNKVTEKGKDVELRCDPISGHTALYWYRQSLGQGLEFLIYFQGNSAPDKSGLPSDRFSAERTGGSVSTLTIQRTQQEDSAVYLCASSSQGALSNQPQHFGDGTRLSIL.

This clonotype was seen repeatedly, ten times or more. J is TRBJ2-1 and V is TRBV7-8; a weak D match, TRBD1 (6 bases). There are 15 residues in the CDR3. Trimming removed 2 bases at V and 5 bases at J, with 13 bases between. From germline, CDR1 is SGHVS and CDR2 FQNEAQ. The CDR3 reads CASSLTRDRHNEQFF. CDR3 sequence (DNA): TGTGCCAGCAGCTTAACTAGAGACAGGCACAATGAGCAGTTCTTC. Filled out from reference TRBV7-8 and TRBJ2-1, the complete variable domain reads GAGVSQSPRYKVAKRGQDVALRCDPISGHVSLFWYQQALGQGPEFLTYFQNEAQLDKSGLPSDRFFAERPEGSVSTLKIQRTQQEDSAVYLCASSLTRDRHNEQFFGPGTRLTVL.

This clonotype was found many times. The V call is TRBV19, the J call TRBJ2-1; D is unclear. This CDR3 spans 16 amino acids. From germline, CDR1 is LNHDA and CDR2 SQIVND (reference sequence). V lost 1 base to trimming and J lost 0 bases, with 10 bases between them. This CDR3 is CASSIAASSSYNEQFF. The CDR3 DNA reads as TGTGCCAGTAGTATAGCGGCATCGAGCTCCTACAATGAGCAGTTCTTC.

In this sample, this clonotype turned up many times. The rearrangement uses TRBV7-2 and TRBJ2-3; 7 bases agree with TRBD1. The V gene end was trimmed by 0 bases and the J gene end by 3 bases; junction bases not matched to a gene: 6. The CDR3 is made up of 16 amino acids. Germline V CDR1 and CDR2: SGHTA, FQGNSA. The CDR3 sequence is CASSLAPGTVTDTQYF. The CDR3 DNA is TGTGCCAGCAGCTTAGCGCCCGGGACAGTAACAGATACGCAGTATTTT.

In the case of this clonotype: This may be a read error: a much more frequent sequence differs by one nucleotide. The chain carries TRBV25-1 and TRBJ2-5, with a tentative D call TRBD2 (6 bases). V dropped 3 bases and J dropped 9 bases, with 23 bases sitting between them. Germline CDR1 MGHDK, CDR2 SYGVNS. CDR3 length: 16 amino acids. CDR3 bases: TGTGCCAGCAGTGATGGAGTGGGAAGCCACTGGGAGGCCCAGTACTTC. This encodes CASSDGVGSHWEAQYF. Complete variable domain (other parts from reference TRBV25-1 and TRBJ2-5): EADIYQTPRYLVIGTGKKITLECSQTMGHDKMYWYQQDPGMELHLIHYSYGVNSTEKGDLSSESTVSRIRTEHFPLTLESARPSHTSQYLCASSDGVGSHWEAQYFGPGTRLLVL.

V gene TRBV19 combines with J gene TRBJ2-1; D uncertain. The CDR3 covers 15 residues. CDR1 is LNHDA and CDR2 is SQIVND in the germline V gene (reference sequence). The V end was cut by 5 bases, the J end by 3 bases, with 14 bases between. CDR3 bases: TGTGCCAGTAGTCCGTCCGGTCCTGTCTACAATGAGCAGTTCTTC. Protein sequence: CASSPSGPVYNEQFF.

This clonotype was observed at least ten times. The junction and the germline gene differ at one end; a read error may be behind it. This chain joins TRBV7-7 and TRBJ2-3; 14 nucleotides align to TRBD2. The length of the CDR3 is 17 residues. Germline lookup yields CDR1 SSHAT and CDR2 FNYEAQ (reference sequence). This CDR3 is CASSLFPGLAGGDTQYF. DNA for the CDR3: TGTGCTAGCAGCTTATTCCCCGGACTAGCGGGAGGAGATACGCAGTATTTT. Drawing the rest from reference TRBV7-7 and TRBJ2-3, the complete variable domain is GAGVSQSPRYKVTKRGQDVTLRCDPISSHATLYWYQQALGQGPEFLTYFNYEAQPDKSGLPSDRFSAERPEGSISTLTIQRTEQRDSAMYRCASSLFPGLAGGDTQYFGPGTRLTVL.

This clonotype was seen a few times. The V call is TRBV5-1, the J call TRBJ2-3; D possibly uses TRBD1 or TRBD2 (5 bases each). Germline V CDR1 and CDR2: SGHRS, YFSETQ. V lost 0 bases to trimming and J lost 0 bases, with 8 bases between them. This CDR3 contains 15 residues. The CDR3 spells CASSLERGSTDTQYF. The DNA of the CDR3 is TGCGCCAGCAGCTTGGAACGGGGCAGCACAGATACGCAGTATTTT.

The gene calls are TRBV5-6 and TRBJ2-5, with 13 bases lining up with TRBD2. The CDR3 runs to 16 residues. The V gene end was trimmed by 8 bases and the J gene end by 4 bases; junction bases not matched to a gene: 11. Germline V gene sequence: CDR1 SGHDT, CDR2 YYEEEE. The CDR3 loop is CARGPGLAGVIETQYF. The CDR3, as DNA: TGTGCCAGGGGCCCCGGACTAGCGGGAGTCATAGAGACCCAGTACTTC.

The chain recombines TRBV6-2 or TRBV6-3 with TRBJ2-7; the D is unclear. Germline V CDR1 and CDR2: MNHEY, SVGEGT. Trimming stripped 2 bases from V and 0 bases from J, with 14 bases between. CDR3 length equals 16 residues. CDR3 loop: CASSYVLDELSYEQYF. CDR3 sequence (DNA): TGTGCCAGCAGTTACGTGCTAGACGAGCTCTCCTACGAGCAGTACTTC.